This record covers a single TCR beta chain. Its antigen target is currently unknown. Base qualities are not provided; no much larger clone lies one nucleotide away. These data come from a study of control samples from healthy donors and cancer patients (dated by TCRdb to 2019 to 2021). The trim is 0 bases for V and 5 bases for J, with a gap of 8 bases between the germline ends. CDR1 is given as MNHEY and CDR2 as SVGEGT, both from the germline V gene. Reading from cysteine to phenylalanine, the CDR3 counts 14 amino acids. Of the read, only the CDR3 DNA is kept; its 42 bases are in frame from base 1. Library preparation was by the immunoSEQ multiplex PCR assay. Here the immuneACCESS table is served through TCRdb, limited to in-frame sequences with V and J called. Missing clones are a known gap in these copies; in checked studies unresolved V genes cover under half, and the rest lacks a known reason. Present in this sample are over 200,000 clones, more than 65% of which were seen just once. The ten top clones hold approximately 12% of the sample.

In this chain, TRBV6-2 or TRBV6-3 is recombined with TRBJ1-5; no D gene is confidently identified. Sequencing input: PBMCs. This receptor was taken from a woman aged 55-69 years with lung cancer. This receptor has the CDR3 CASSYSALDQPQHF. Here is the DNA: TGTGCCAGCAGTTACTCGGCACTGGATCAGCCCCAGCATTTT.